This T cell receptor delta chain derives from a study of γδ T cells in repeated Plasmodium falciparum infection. Overall study results and limits: One small rural Malian village, predominantly a single ethnic group, supplied the cohort.

Germline V gene sequence: CDR1 TSWWSYY, CDR2 QGS. V lost 1 base and J 3 bases, leaving 24 bases between the germline ends. This CDR3 spans 19 amino acids. Vgamma9/Vdelta2+ and Vdelta2-negative gammadelta T cells were flow-sorted from PBMC for bulk sequencing. Of note for this clone: What it recognizes is unknown. The protein given by TCRdb reflects a much larger clone and differs at residue 11 from this DNA's translation, likely from a read error; the protein shown is the DNA's translation. The sample carries other DNA sequences with the same CDR3.

Each sorted gammadelta sample had TRG and TRD chains sequenced. TCRdb applied CATT to the multiplex PCR reads for clone calling. Among 85,000 to 90,000 delta-chain clones listed, about 1.5% were seen once. The sequenced material came from gamma-delta T cells from blood. The rearrangement uses TRDV1 and TRDJ1; perhaps TRDD3 as D (5 bases). The J gene is not listed in TCRdb, so it was assigned here from a DNA match to germline. This TCR came from a pool of human donors (malaria-infected and uninfected, not separated). DNA of the CDR3: TGTGCTCTTGGGGAACAGACTCGTCGGGGAGTACGGGAACCCGATAAACTCATCTTT. Translated, it gives CALGEQTRRGVREPDKLIF.